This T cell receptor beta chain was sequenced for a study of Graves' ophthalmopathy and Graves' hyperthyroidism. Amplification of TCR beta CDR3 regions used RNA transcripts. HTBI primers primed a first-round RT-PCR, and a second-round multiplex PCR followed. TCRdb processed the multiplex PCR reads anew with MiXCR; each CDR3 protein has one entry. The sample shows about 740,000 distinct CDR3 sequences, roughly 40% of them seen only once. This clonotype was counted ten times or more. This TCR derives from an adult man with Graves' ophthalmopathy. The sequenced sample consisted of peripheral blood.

In DNA form, the CDR3 reads TGTGCCAGCAGACGATCCGGGACAGACTTTCGGGAGACCCAGTACTTC. It yields the protein CASRRSGTDFRETQYF. The V gene is TRBV2, the J gene TRBJ2-5, with TRBD1 matching 7 bases. This CDR3 spans 16 amino acids. V dropped 6 bases and J dropped 5; count of bases not matched to a gene: 15. Germline loops: CDR1 SNHLY, CDR2 FYNNEI.